This TCR beta chain was captured by sequencing in a study of T cells in Graves' hyperthyroidism and ophthalmopathy. The CDR3 regions of TCR beta were amplified from RNA transcripts. First-round RT-PCR targeting the TCR CDR3 was performed with the HTBI primer set. TCRdb analysed the multiplex PCR reads with MiXCR anew, one entry per CDR3 protein. Here the sample spans about 600,000 distinct CDR3 sequences, 14% being singletons. With duration under 3 months, ophthalmopathy was active: Clinical Activity Score at least 3, NOSPECS at least 4. Every diagnosis used clinical symptoms, serum thyroxine and TRAb, thyroid ultrasound and orbital computed tomography. PBMCs came from 10 ml fresh peripheral blood. Findings and caveats of the study: Ophthalmopathy, as predicted by the model, came a median roughly 6.8 months after the prediction.

As concerns this clonotype: The antigen is undetermined.

The trim removed 4 bases at V and 7 bases at J, leaving 18 bases unmatched. Looked up from germline, CDR1 is MGHRA and CDR2 is YSYEKL. There are 17 residues in the CDR3. The sample was blood. The receptor was derived from a woman aged 18-29 years with Graves' ophthalmopathy. The chain couples TRBV4-1 to TRBJ2-5, with 7 bases that match TRBD2. CDR3 DNA: TGCGCCAGCAGCCCCCGGGCGGCGGGAGACACGGAGGGGACCCAGTACTTC. This sequence encodes CASSPRAAGDTEGTQYF.